These 8 T cell receptor beta chains were all obtained from the same sample, sequenced in a study of cytomegalovirus exposure and HLA in healthy donors. The PCR had 60 Vbeta and 13 Jbeta primers. Profiled with immunoSEQ multiplex PCR; TCRdb holds only in-frame clones, not every one. The data show 130,000 or so clones, with approximately 80% seen just once and 1.5% to 2% held by the top ten. Sequencing was done on a sample of PBMCs. Every receptor here comes from a middle-aged man in good health and CMV-seronegative.

This chain joins TRBV5-8 and TRBJ2-3; TRBD1 aligns across 12 bases. Germline V gives CDR1 SGHTS, CDR2 YDEGEE. V lost 6 bases and J lost 3; bases outside the gene matches: 8. CDR3 length: 16 residues. The DNA for the CDR3 is TGTGCCAGCATCCCGGGACAGGGGGCGCGTACAGATACGCAGTATTTT. Its protein is CASIPGQGARTDTQYF.

This chain joins TRBV4-2 and TRBJ2-5; D ambiguous. The ends were cut back, 0 bases at V and 4 bases at J, with 12 bases in the middle. The length of the CDR3 is 15 residues. CDR1 and CDR2 from the germline V gene are LGHNA and YNFKEQ. The CDR3 coding sequence is TGTGCCAGCAGCCAAGAAGGTGGAGAAGTAGAGACCCAGTACTTC. As protein: CASSQEGGEVETQYF.

This sequence joins TRBV10-3 and TRBJ2-7; 7 bases align to TRBD1. From germline, CDR1 is ENHRY and CDR2 SYGVKD. The CDR3 runs to 14 residues. Trimming at V came to 8 bases and at J to 4 bases, leaving 11 bases not matched to a gene. The CDR3 spells CAIGPMTGPYEQYF. The CDR3 bases are TGTGCCATCGGGCCTATGACAGGGCCGTACGAGCAGTACTTC.

The chain joins TRBV30 to TRBJ2-4; 9 nucleotides align to TRBD1. The CDR3 runs 14 residues. Trimming removed 6 bases from V and 2 bases from J; junction bases left unmatched: 5. Germline V lookup: CDR1 GTSNPN, CDR2 SVGIG (reference sequence). CDR3 DNA sequence: TGTGCCTGTGGGACAGGGCATACCAAAAACATTCAGTACTTC. Translation gives CACGTGHTKNIQYF.

As concerns this clone: One end of the junction does not line up with germline, which may come from a read error. The chain is built from TRBV15 and TRBJ2-4; tentative D call: TRBD1 (6 bases). Germline lookup yields CDR1 LNHNV and CDR2 YYDKDF (reference sequence). The length of the CDR3 is 18 residues. The CDR3 loop is CATSRDPRDIWAKNSQYF. The CDR3 nucleotides read TGTGCCACCAGCAGAGATCCCCGGGACATTTGGGCCAAAAACAGTCAGTACTTC.

This chain uses TRBV14 with TRBJ1-6; TRBD1 aligns across 9 bases. The ends lost 4 bases at V and 6 bases at J; junction bases unmatched: 10. This CDR3 spans 17 amino acids. CDR1 and CDR2 from the germline V gene are SGHDN and FVKESK. The CDR3 spells CASSREVPGQGNSPLHF. DNA of the CDR3: TGTGCCAGCAGCCGAGAAGTTCCGGGACAGGGTAATTCACCCCTCCACTTT.

This clone was counted only a few times. The V call is TRBV19, the J call TRBJ2-1; 11 bases line up with TRBD1. The CDR3 is 17 amino acids. The germline CDR1 and CDR2 sequences are LNHDA and SQIVND (reference sequence). J was trimmed by 3 bases and V by 3 bases; bases with no gene match: 7. The CDR3 coding sequence is TGTGCCAGTAGTATTTCGGGGACAGGGGGAATCTACAATGAGCAGTTCTTC. It yields the protein CASSISGTGGIYNEQFF.

As for this clone: At one end, the junction sequence differs from germline, possibly due to a read error. In DNA, the CDR3 is TGTGCCAGCAATGAAGACAGCCTCTCTGGGGCCAACGTCCTGACTTTC. Protein sequence: CASNEDSLSGANVLTF. This chain uses TRBV6-1 with TRBJ2-6; maybe TRBD1 (5 bases). The V gene's germline CDR1 is MNHNS and CDR2 SASEGT. The CDR3 spans 16 residues.